One sample yielded the 27 T cell receptor beta chains listed below, sequenced in a study of PD-L1 blockade in urothelial cancer. Using immunoSEQ multiplex PCR, the repertoire was profiled, and TCRdb retains in-frame clones only, with some absent. The sample includes about 43,000 clones, roughly 91% seen only once; the top ten take less than 15%. The sequencing here drew on PBMCs, taken around atezolizumab (anti-PD-L1) treatment. The receptor source for this set is an older woman with urothelial cancer.

This chain uses TRBV6-1 with TRBJ2-7; 8 bases map to TRBD2. Germline V gives CDR1 MNHNS, CDR2 SASEGT. V dropped 4 bases and J dropped 4; count of bases not matched to a gene: 9. The CDR3 sequence is 15 residues long. CDR3 bases: TGTGCCAGCAGTGTTAGCGGGGAGGTCCGGTACGAGCAGTACTTC. The encoded protein is CASSVSGEVRYEQYF.

The chain joins TRBV6-5 to TRBJ2-1; D uncertain. This CDR3 region has 15 residues. The ends were cut back, 0 bases at V and 2 bases at J, with 8 bases in the middle. Per the germline V gene, CDR1 is MNHEY and CDR2 is SVGAGI. The CDR3 nucleotides are TGTGCCAGCAGTTACTCTGTTGGCCCCTACAATGAGCAGTTCTTC. Its protein is CASSYSVGPYNEQFF.

The J gene is TRBJ2-7, the V gene TRBV27; D is ambiguous. The V gene lost 0 bases and the J gene lost 7 bases, with 16 bases spanning the gap. Germline V gene lookup returns CDR1 MNHEY and CDR2 SMNVEV (reference sequence). This CDR3 has 15 residues. CDR3 nucleotide sequence: TGTGCCAGCAGTTTATCACGGGTCGCCGTGGGTGAGCAGTACTTC. Translation: CASSLSRVAVGEQYF.

This clone occurred once. The genes are TRBV27 and TRBJ2-3; no clear D. CDR1 and CDR2 from the germline V gene are MNHEY and SMNVEV (reference sequence). The V end was cut by 4 bases, the J end by 2 bases, with 4 bases between. This CDR3 contains 12 residues. This CDR3 reads CASSSFTDTQYF. The CDR3 coding sequence is TGTGCCAGCAGTTCGTTCACAGATACGCAGTATTTT.

V and J are TRBV5-4 and TRBJ1-1; no clear D gene. CDR1 and CDR2 from the germline V gene are SGHNT and YYREEE (reference sequence). This CDR3 is 13 amino acids long. Trimming took off 0 bases at V and 3 bases at J, with 6 bases between the two ends. DNA of the CDR3: TGTGCCAGCAGCTTGGGACACCACACTGAAGCTTTCTTT. Its translation is CASSLGHHTEAFF.

This clone was picked up one time. The V call is TRBV27, the J call TRBJ2-7, with 9 bases matching TRBD1. Germline V gene data show CDR1 as MNHEY and CDR2 as SMNVEV (reference sequence). The V and J ends lost 6 bases and 7 bases, in that order; junction bases with no gene match: 10. This CDR3 has 14 amino acids. The CDR3 DNA follows: TGTGCCAGCAGCTTTTCGGACAGGGGTGAAGAGCAGTACTTC. This encodes CASSFSDRGEEQYF.

The rearrangement uses TRBV4-1 and TRBJ2-2; D perhaps matches TRBD1 (6 bases). Germline-derived CDR1 and CDR2 are MGHRA and YSYEKL. The CDR3 is made up of 14 amino acids. V was cut by 4 bases and J by 5 bases, with 11 bases left in between. The CDR3 coding sequence is TGCGCCAGCAGCCGTCGACAGGCAACCGGGGAGCTGTTTTTT. This sequence encodes CASSRRQATGELFF.

This clone came up a few times. The chain uses TRBV9 and TRBJ2-1; tentative D call: TRBD2 (6 bases). The germline CDR1 and CDR2 sequences are SGDLS and YYNGEE. The CDR3 contains 15 residues. Trimming took off 4 bases at V and 3 bases at J, with 14 bases between the two ends. DNA of the CDR3: TGTGCCAGCAGCCTCGGGGGTGCGGTCTACAATGAGCAGTTCTTC. It translates to CASSLGGAVYNEQFF.

V and J are TRBV5-1 and TRBJ2-7; tentatively, D is TRBD1 (5 bases). Germline CDR1 is SGHRS and CDR2 is YFSETQ. The CDR3 loop spans 13 amino acids. The V gene lost 3 bases and the J gene lost 5 bases, with 12 bases spanning the gap. CDR3 sequence (DNA): TGCGCCAGCAGCTCCGCAGGGATCCACGAGCAGTACTTC. This encodes CASSSAGIHEQYF.

V usage is TRBV9 and J usage is TRBJ2-7, with D unclear. Between the trimmed V and J ends, which lost 0 bases and 3 bases, there was a span of 13 bases. The CDR3 covers 15 residues. Germline assignment: CDR1 SGDLS and CDR2 YYNGEE. The CDR3 loop reads CASSVAGSSGYEQYF. The CDR3 DNA is TGTGCCAGCAGCGTAGCTGGATCTAGTGGCTACGAGCAGTACTTC. The whole variable domain, remainder taken from reference TRBV9 and TRBJ2-7, is DSGVTQTPKHLITATGQRVTLRCSPRSGDLSVYWYQQSLDQGLQFLIQYYNGEERAKGNILERFSAQQFPDLHSELNLSSLELGDSALYFCASSVAGSSGYEQYFGPGTRLTVT.

The chain links TRBV6-1 to TRBJ2-6; D perhaps matches TRBD1 (5 bases). The CDR3 sequence is 15 residues long. V was clipped by 6 bases and J by 2 bases, with 11 bases between them. Per germline, CDR1 MNHNS and CDR2 SASEGT. The CDR3 here is CASRIRVPGANVLTF. The CDR3 coding sequence is TGTGCCAGCAGAATCAGGGTCCCTGGGGCCAACGTCCTGACTTTC.

V usage is TRBV29-1 and J usage is TRBJ2-7; D remains ambiguous. The V end was cut by 3 bases, the J end by 2 bases, with 11 bases between. Germline lookup yields CDR1 SQVTM and CDR2 ANQGSEA. The CDR3 extends over 13 amino acids. CDR3 sequence: CSVERGVPYEQYF. In DNA form, the CDR3 reads TGCAGCGTTGAGAGAGGTGTCCCCTACGAGCAGTACTTC.

The chain couples TRBV19 to TRBJ1-1; D uncertain. V was clipped by 6 bases and J by 8 bases, with 10 bases between them. CDR1 is LNHDA and CDR2 is SQIVND in the germline V gene (reference sequence). The CDR3 spans 11 residues. CDR3 in DNA: TGTGCCAGTAGGCGATCACAGGAAGCTTTCTTT. Translated: CASRRSQEAFF. Based on the CDR3 plus reference TRBV19 and TRBJ1-1, the full variable domain is DGGITQSPKYLFRKEGQNVTLSCEQNLNHDAMYWYRQDPGQGLRLIYYSQIVNDFQKGDIAEGYSVSREKKESFPLTVTSAQKNPTAFYLCASRRSQEAFFGQGTRLTVV.

This clone was recorded a few times. The gene calls are TRBV4-2 and TRBJ1-2, with TRBD1 matching over 7 bases. Germline assignment: CDR1 LGHNA and CDR2 YNFKEQ. The CDR3 runs to 15 residues. J gave up 2 bases and V 1 base, and 4 bases lay outside the gene matches. The CDR3 region is CASSQVYRGNYGYTF. The CDR3 DNA reads as TGTGCCAGCAGCCAAGTGTACAGGGGAAACTATGGCTACACCTTC.

The chain carries TRBV4-1 and TRBJ2-2; D possibly corresponds to TRBD2 (6 bases). The CDR3 has 14 residues. The V and J ends lost 10 bases and 5 bases respectively, with 17 bases between them. Germline lookup yields CDR1 MGHRA and CDR2 YSYEKL. The CDR3 region is CATQSGRTTGELFF. The CDR3 DNA sequence: TGCGCCACCCAGTCCGGGAGAACGACCGGGGAGCTGTTTTTT.

The chain uses TRBV11-2 and TRBJ2-5; TRBD1 aligns across 7 bases. The CDR3 spans 14 residues. Trimming cost V 5 bases and J 5 bases; bases outside gene matches: 8. Germline-derived CDR1 and CDR2 are SGHAT and FQNNGV. The CDR3 region has the DNA TGTGCCAGCAGCCCCACAGGGGTACTTGAGACCCAGTACTTC. Translation: CASSPTGVLETQYF.

This chain uses TRBV19 with TRBJ2-2; D is perhaps TRBD1 (8 bases). Trimming stripped 6 bases from V and 3 bases from J, with 17 bases between. This CDR3 has 16 residues. Germline V gene sequence: CDR1 LNHDA, CDR2 SQIVND (reference sequence). The CDR3 here is CASSARTGRDTGELFF. The CDR3 nucleotides are TGTGCCAGTAGCGCGCGGACAGGGAGGGACACCGGGGAGCTGTTTTTT. Variable domain in full (rest from reference TRBV19 and TRBJ2-2): DGGITQSPKYLFRKEGQNVTLSCEQNLNHDAMYWYRQDPGQGLRLIYYSQIVNDFQKGDIAEGYSVSREKKESFPLTVTSAQKNPTAFYLCASSARTGRDTGELFFGEGSRLTVL.

The chain uses TRBV10-3 and TRBJ1-1; TRBD1 agrees at 9 bases. V lost 1 base, J lost 0 bases, and 9 bases stayed unmatched. The CDR3 covers 18 residues. Germline assignment: CDR1 ENHRY and CDR2 SYGVKD. The CDR3 here is CAISEYGTGHGMNTEAFF. The CDR3 coding sequence is TGTGCCATCAGTGAGTATGGGACAGGGCATGGAATGAACACTGAAGCTTTCTTT.

The genes are TRBV9 and TRBJ2-7; TRBD2 might be the D (6 bases). Trimming left V 0 bases short and J 0 bases short, with 16 bases between. CDR1 is SGDLS and CDR2 is YYNGEE in the germline V gene. The CDR3 extends over 17 amino acids. Here the CDR3 DNA reads TGTGCCAGCAGCGTAGCTGAAGGACGGGAGAACTCCTACGAGCAGTACTTC. Translation: CASSVAEGRENSYEQYF.

This chain links TRBV2 with TRBJ2-5; D perhaps matches TRBD2 (5 bases). CDR3 length equals 17 residues. With 3 bases removed from V and 5 bases from J, the gap between germline ends came to 22 bases. Germline V gene sequence: CDR1 SNHLY, CDR2 FYNNEI. CDR3 sequence (DNA): TGTGCCAGCAGTGAGTGGTATAGCGCCAAGGCAGAGGAGACCCAGTACTTC. Its translation is CASSEWYSAKAEETQYF.

The V call is TRBV19, the J call TRBJ2-3, with a tentative D call TRBD1 (5 bases). V shed 3 bases and J shed 2 bases, with 6 bases lying between them. Germline V gene lookup returns CDR1 LNHDA and CDR2 SQIVND (reference sequence). CDR3 length: 13 residues. The chain's CDR3 is CASSMTDTDTQYF. CDR3 sequence (DNA): TGTGCCAGTAGTATGACAGACACAGATACGCAGTATTTT. Together with reference TRBV19 and TRBJ2-3, the CDR3 gives the full variable domain: DGGITQSPKYLFRKEGQNVTLSCEQNLNHDAMYWYRQDPGQGLRLIYYSQIVNDFQKGDIAEGYSVSREKKESFPLTVTSAQKNPTAFYLCASSMTDTDTQYFGPGTRLTVL.

The V and J genes are TRBV4-3 and TRBJ2-2; 8 positions match TRBD1. Germline loops: CDR1 LGHNA, CDR2 YSLEER. The CDR3 runs to 18 residues. Trimming removed 1 base from V and 5 bases from J; junction bases left unmatched: 12. The CDR3 sequence: CASSQVMVTGGWTGELFF. In DNA form, the CDR3 reads TGCGCCAGCAGCCAAGTAATGGTCACAGGGGGATGGACCGGGGAGCTGTTTTTT.

The V gene is TRBV7-8, the J gene TRBJ1-6, with TRBD1 matching over 7 bases. Germline V gene data show CDR1 as SGHVS and CDR2 as FQNEAQ. V lost 0 bases, J lost 6 bases, and 2 bases stayed unmatched. The CDR3 totals 15 residues. CDR3 nucleotides: TGTGCCAGCAGCTTAGCGGGACAGTTTAATTCACCCCTCCACTTT. This codes for CASSLAGQFNSPLHF.

The chain recombines TRBV25-1 with TRBJ1-5, with a possible D match to TRBD1 (6 bases). CDR1 MGHDK and CDR2 SYGVNS come from the germline V gene. The CDR3 is 16 amino acids. Trimming pared 4 bases from V and 0 bases from J, leaving 13 bases between. The CDR3 nucleotides read TGTGCCAGCAGTGCCCACAGGGATAATAGCAATCAGCCCCAGCATTTT. Translation gives CASSAHRDNSNQPQHF.

The chain joins TRBV4-3 to TRBJ2-5, with a weak D call TRBD1 (6 bases). V was shortened by 4 bases and J by 4 bases, with 16 bases between the two germline ends. There are 15 residues in the CDR3. Per germline, CDR1 LGHNA and CDR2 YSLEER. The CDR3 sequence: CASSPEYRDGETQYF. Written as DNA, the CDR3 is TGCGCCAGCAGCCCGGAGTACAGGGATGGAGAGACCCAGTACTTC.

Here the CDR3 DNA reads TGTGCCAGCTCACCCCGGACAGGCCCCGCAGCGTCTTCCTACGAGCAGTACTTC. Translating gives CASSPRTGPAASSYEQYF. The chain links TRBV18 to TRBJ2-7, with 7 bases aligning to TRBD1. Germline loops: CDR1 KGHSH, CDR2 LQKENI. The length of the CDR3 is 18 residues. J was trimmed by 1 base and V by 3 bases; bases with no gene match: 15.

The chain couples TRBV11-2 to TRBJ2-7; 8 bases map to TRBD1. The length of the CDR3 is 16 residues. The V gene's germline CDR1 is SGHAT and CDR2 FQNNGV. V lost 5 bases, J lost 2 bases, and 11 bases stayed unmatched. The CDR3 nucleotides read TGTGCCAGCAGCGGCCGACAGGGGTCCGACACCTACGAGCAGTACTTC. Translated: CASSGRQGSDTYEQYF.